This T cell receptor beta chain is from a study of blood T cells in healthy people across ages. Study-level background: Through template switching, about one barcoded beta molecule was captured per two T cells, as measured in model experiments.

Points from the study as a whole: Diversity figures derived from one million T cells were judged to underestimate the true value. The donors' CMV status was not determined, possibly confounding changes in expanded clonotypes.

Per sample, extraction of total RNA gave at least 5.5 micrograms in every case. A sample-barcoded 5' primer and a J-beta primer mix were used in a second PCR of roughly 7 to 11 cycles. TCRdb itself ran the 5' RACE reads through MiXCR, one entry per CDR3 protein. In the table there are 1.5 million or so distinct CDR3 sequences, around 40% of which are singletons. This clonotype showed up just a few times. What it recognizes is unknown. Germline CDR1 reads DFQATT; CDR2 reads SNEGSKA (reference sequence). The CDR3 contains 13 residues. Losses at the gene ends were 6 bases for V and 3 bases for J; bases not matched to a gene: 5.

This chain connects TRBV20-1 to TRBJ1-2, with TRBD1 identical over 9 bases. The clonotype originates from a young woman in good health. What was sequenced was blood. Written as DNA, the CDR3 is TGCAGTGCCCTAGACAGGGGGGACTATGGCTACACCTTC. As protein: CSALDRGDYGYTF.